This T cell receptor (beta chain) came from a study of T cell responses to AZD1222 COVID-19 vaccine. Notes on this clone: What it binds is unknown.

Study-wide results and limits: Among AZD1222 vaccinees, only 5 or 6 were seropositive at baseline. The span of vaccine-associated CD4 TCRs extended across spike, with dominance at 160-218 and 743-854. Spike-specific TCR breadth and depth rose after two AZD1222 doses.

The method was immunoSEQ multiplex PCR; TCRdb's version includes in-frame clones alone and lacks a portion of them. The sample includes about 94,000 clones, about 88% of them seen just once. The CDR3 totals 13 residues. CDR1 KGHSH and CDR2 LQKENI come from the germline V gene. V was shortened by 6 bases and J by 6 bases, with 12 bases between the two germline ends. The origin of this receptor is an adult in good health. Sequenced here: peripheral blood, sampled on day 0 of AZD1222 vaccination. The chain has TRBV18 and TRBJ2-4; D is undetermined. The chain's CDR3 is CASSEAGVNIQYF. The DNA of the CDR3 is TGTGCCAGCTCCGAGGCAGGCGTAAACATTCAGTACTTC.